Following are 31 T cell receptor beta chains from one sample sequenced in a study of human T cells and chemical hapten exposure. Stated time point: healthy volunteer bleed at 6 weeks. Blood, whole and unfractionated, served as the source for total RNA extraction. TCRdb ran MiXCR on the RACE reads and lists one entry per CDR3 protein. Here the sample spans roughly 80,000 distinct CDR3 sequences, roughly 7.9% being singletons. The material sequenced was whole blood. These receptors were taken from a female donor in good health. Some clones in this sample may be carry-over from other donors' samples.

This clonotype was observed at least ten times. The CDR3 region is CSARKNGNLPNQPQHF. The CDR3 coding sequence is TGCAGTGCTCGAAAAAATGGAAATCTCCCCAATCAGCCCCAGCATTTT. The genes are TRBV20-1 and TRBJ1-5, with unresolved D. The CDR3 contains 16 residues. V dropped 5 bases and J dropped 3 bases, with 20 bases sitting between them. The germline V gene has CDR1 DFQATT and CDR2 SNEGSKA (reference sequence).

The chain links TRBV2 to TRBJ2-6, with D possibly TRBD2 on 5 matching bases. The CDR3 is 14 amino acids. Trimming removed 5 bases from V and 4 bases from J, with 9 bases in between. Germline CDR1 reads SNHLY; CDR2 reads FYNNEI. As DNA, the CDR3 is TGTGCCAGCAGTCTGGAGCGGGGGGCCAACGTCCTGACTTTC. It encodes CASSLERGANVLTF.

With respect to this clonotype: It may be a read error: a sequence one base away is much more abundant. The V gene is TRBV7-2, the J gene TRBJ1-2; 7 positions match TRBD1. Germline CDR1 SGHTA, CDR2 FQGNSA. With 4 bases clipped from V and 8 bases from J, the junction kept 10 bases outside the gene matches. The CDR3 has 14 amino acids. CDR3 DNA sequence: TGTACCAGCAGCTGGAGGGACAGTTTTTACGGCTACACCTTC. This codes for CTSSWRDSFYGYTF.

There are many counts of this clonotype. The CDR3, as DNA: TGCGCCAGCAGCTCCGGGACAGGGGGTAGCGGCTATGGCTACACCTTC. Amino acid sequence: CASSSGTGGSGYGYTF. The V and J genes are TRBV5-1 and TRBJ1-2; 11 nucleotides line up with TRBD1. This CDR3 region has 16 residues. Germline CDR1 and CDR2: SGHRS and YFSETQ. J gave up 4 bases and V 3 bases, and 8 bases lay outside the gene matches.

This clonotype was recorded many times. The rearrangement links TRBV12-3 or TRBV12-4 to TRBJ1-2; the match to TRBD1 covers 7 bases. V lost 5 bases to trimming and J lost 3 bases; unmatched junction nucleotides: 9. The CDR3 consists of 15 residues. The CDR3 sequence is CASSQGGQPYYGYTF. The DNA for the CDR3 is TGTGCCAGCAGTCAAGGGGGACAGCCCTACTATGGCTACACCTTC.

This clonotype was counted at least ten times. V gene TRBV29-1 combines with J gene TRBJ1-5; possible D gene TRBD1, 5 bases. V was pared by 5 bases and J by 2 bases, with 19 bases between. The CDR3 totals 16 residues. The germline V gene has CDR1 SQVTM and CDR2 ANQGSEA. CDR3 nucleotide sequence: TGCAGCGTTCTTCAAGAGGGACGGATGGGCAATCAGCCCCAGCATTTT. Translation gives CSVLQEGRMGNQPQHF.

This clonotype showed up many times. The V and J genes are TRBV10-3 and TRBJ2-7, with D possibly matching TRBD1 (6 bases). The CDR3 extends over 18 amino acids. Germline V CDR1 and CDR2: ENHRY, SYGVKD. Between the trimmed V and J ends, which lost 0 bases and 0 bases, there was a span of 18 bases. The CDR3 coding sequence is TGTGCCATCAGTGAGTCTAATCTAGGGGGTCCAATCTCCTACGAGCAGTACTTC. Amino acid sequence: CAISESNLGGPISYEQYF.

This clonotype was detected many times. This chain joins TRBV28 and TRBJ1-5; D unclear. Trimming stripped 3 bases from V and 0 bases from J, with 6 bases between. Germline V CDR1 and CDR2: MDHEN, SYDVKM. This CDR3 is 14 amino acids long. DNA of the CDR3: TGTGCCAGCAGTTTGTCGTATAGCAATCAGCCCCAGCATTTT. Protein product: CASSLSYSNQPQHF. Using reference TRBV28 and TRBJ1-5 for the parts outside the CDR3, the full variable domain is DVKVTQSSRYLVKRTGEKVFLECVQDMDHENMFWYRQDPGLGLRLIYFSYDVKMKEKGDIPEGYSVSREKKERFSLILESASTNQTSMYLCASSLSYSNQPQHFGDGTRLSIL.

This clonotype was seen ten or more times. This chain connects TRBV28 to TRBJ2-2; D may be TRBD1 or TRBD2 (5 bases each). Trimming removed 10 bases from V and 4 bases from J, with 19 bases in between. The germline gives CDR1 MDHEN, CDR2 SYDVKM. This CDR3 region has 15 residues. The CDR3 DNA sequence: TGTGCCACCAAAGGAGGATTCAGGGCCACCGGGGAGCTGTTTTTT. It is translated as CATKGGFRATGELFF.

There are many counts of this clonotype. V gene TRBV13 combines with J gene TRBJ2-1; D might be TRBD1 or TRBD2, each matching 5 bases. CDR1 is PRHDT and CDR2 is FYEKMQ in the germline V gene (reference sequence). Trimming removed 4 bases from V and 7 bases from J, with 20 bases in between. CDR3 length: 16 residues. As DNA, the CDR3 is TGTGCCAGCAGCTCATCCGCCGGGGCCCGGTTAAATGAGCAGTTCTTC. Translating gives CASSSSAGARLNEQFF.

This clonotype was recorded a few times. The genes are TRBV29-1 and TRBJ2-7, with a possible D match to TRBD1 (6 bases). The germline V and J ends were trimmed by 2 bases and 2 bases, with 10 bases remaining between them. The germline CDR1 and CDR2 sequences are SQVTM and ANQGSEA. This CDR3 is built from 13 residues. The chain's CDR3 is CSVERQGTYEQYF. For the CDR3, the DNA is TGCAGCGTTGAACGGCAGGGGACCTACGAGCAGTACTTC.

This clonotype has ten or more counts. This sequence joins TRBV12-3 or TRBV12-4 and TRBJ1-1, with unresolved D. The CDR3 loop spans 14 amino acids. Trimming left V 6 bases short and J 1 base short, with 12 bases between. CDR3 residues: CASSPLGKNTEAFF. The CDR3 bases are TGTGCCAGCAGCCCCCTGGGTAAGAACACTGAAGCTTTCTTT.

V and J are TRBV7-2 and TRBJ2-3; D is unresolved. The CDR3 length is 13 residues. Trimming cost V 0 bases and J 5 bases, with 6 bases left between them. Germline V gene lookup returns CDR1 SGHTA and CDR2 FQGNSA. The CDR3: CASSLAVGDTQYF. The CDR3 DNA reads as TGTGCCAGCAGCTTAGCCGTAGGAGATACGCAGTATTTT.

The rearrangement uses TRBV20-1 and TRBJ1-1; perhaps TRBD1 as D (5 bases). Germline V gene data show CDR1 as DFQATT and CDR2 as SNEGSKA (reference sequence). This CDR3 is 13 amino acids long. Trimming removed 3 bases at V and 1 base at J, with 9 bases between. CDR3 protein: CSARGPSNTEAFF. The CDR3 DNA follows: TGCAGTGCTAGGGGACCGTCGAACACTGAAGCTTTCTTT.

The chain combines TRBV12-5 with TRBJ1-2; TRBD1 might be the D (5 bases). Germline CDR1 is LGHNT and CDR2 is FRNRAP. The length of the CDR3 is 13 residues. With 5 bases removed from V and 8 bases from J, the gap between germline ends came to 15 bases. The CDR3 here is CASGPGSRDGYTF. Written as DNA, the CDR3 is TGTGCTAGTGGTCCCGGTAGTAGGGACGGCTACACCTTC.

V usage is TRBV20-1 and J usage is TRBJ1-1, with D tentatively TRBD1 (5 bases). This CDR3 is built from 14 residues. Germline lookup yields CDR1 DFQATT and CDR2 SNEGSKA (reference sequence). The V end was cut by 0 bases, the J end by 4 bases, with 12 bases between. The CDR3 loop reads CSAREGGAGTEAFF. The CDR3 coding sequence is TGCAGTGCTAGAGAGGGAGGGGCGGGCACTGAAGCTTTCTTT.

Only a few counts were recorded for this clonotype. The CDR3 region is CASSPTGDRALPNEKLFF. DNA for the CDR3: TGTGCCAGCTCACCAACGGGCGACAGGGCGCTCCCTAATGAAAAACTGTTTTTT. The chain is built from TRBV18 and TRBJ1-4; TRBD1 aligns across 7 bases. The V gene end was trimmed by 2 bases and the J gene end by 3 bases; junction bases not matched to a gene: 12. From germline, CDR1 is KGHSH and CDR2 LQKENI. The CDR3 is 18 amino acids.

This clonotype has just a few counts. The rearrangement links TRBV28 to TRBJ1-1; D gene unclear. CDR1 and CDR2 from the germline V gene are MDHEN and SYDVKM. The V gene lost 3 bases and the J gene lost 1 base, with 12 bases spanning the gap. CDR3 length: 15 amino acids. The CDR3, as DNA: TGTGCCAGCAGTTTTGGCAGAGGAACGAACACTGAAGCTTTCTTT. Translated, it gives CASSFGRGTNTEAFF.

The chain recombines TRBV28 with TRBJ2-6; D unresolved. There are 15 residues in the CDR3. The V gene lost 6 bases and the J gene lost 0 bases, with 9 bases spanning the gap. Germline V gene sequence: CDR1 MDHEN, CDR2 SYDVKM. In nucleotides, the CDR3 is TGTGCCAGCAGCCTACACGACTCTGGGGCCAACGTCCTGACTTTC. It encodes CASSLHDSGANVLTF. Full variable domain (outside the CDR3, taken from reference TRBV28 and TRBJ2-6): DVKVTQSSRYLVKRTGEKVFLECVQDMDHENMFWYRQDPGLGLRLIYFSYDVKMKEKGDIPEGYSVSREKKERFSLILESASTNQTSMYLCASSLHDSGANVLTFGAGSRLTVL.

The chain joins TRBV6-1 to TRBJ1-1, with a possible D match to TRBD1 (6 bases). This CDR3 spans 15 amino acids. Germline CDR1 and CDR2: MNHNS and SASEGT. Trimming took 4 bases from V and 2 from J, leaving 14 bases between them. The CDR3 region has the DNA TGTGCCAGCAGTGGAGAGACAGGACTTAACACTGAAGCTTTCTTT. Translated, it gives CASSGETGLNTEAFF.

The chain carries TRBV28 and TRBJ1-2; D might be TRBD1 (6 bases). This CDR3 region has 14 residues. CDR1 is MDHEN, CDR2 SYDVKM, per germline. The germline V and J ends were trimmed by 2 bases and 11 bases, with 18 bases remaining between them. The CDR3 reads CASSLTAGTRFYTF. The CDR3 nucleotides read TGTGCCAGCAGTTTAACCGCCGGGACAAGGTTTTACACCTTC.

This clonotype has a handful of counts. This chain joins TRBV7-8 and TRBJ1-3; 7 bases align to TRBD1. CDR1 SGHVS and CDR2 FQNEAQ come from the germline V gene. This CDR3 has 18 amino acids. The junction had 15 bases not matched to a gene; V was cut back by 7 bases and J by 0 bases. The CDR3 DNA reads as TGTGCCAGCATGCTGCCTCAATCGACAGGGCCCTCTGGAAACACCATATATTTT. Its translation: CASMLPQSTGPSGNTIYF.

This clonotype was observed many times. V usage is TRBV5-1 and J usage is TRBJ2-5, with D hard to call. The germline V gene encodes CDR1 SGHRS and CDR2 YFSETQ. Trimming took off 4 bases at V and 5 bases at J, with 18 bases between the two ends. This CDR3 contains 15 residues. The DNA of the CDR3 is TGCGCCAGCAGCCCGGAGTTGGGCGCTTGGGAGACCCAGTACTTC. It yields the protein CASSPELGAWETQYF.

To note about this clonotype: This sequence may be a read error, since a much larger clone differs from it by one base. The chain combines TRBV20-1 with TRBJ2-7; 7 nucleotides match TRBD1. The CDR3 is made up of 14 amino acids. Per the germline V gene, CDR1 is DFQATT and CDR2 is SNEGSKA (reference sequence). CDR3 bases: TGCAGTGCTAACGACAGGGCTATCTCCCACGAGCAGTACTTC. It is translated as CSANDRAISHEQYF.

This clonotype was observed at least ten times. The rearrangement links TRBV15 to TRBJ1-4, with D tentatively TRBD1 (5 bases). Germline-derived CDR1 and CDR2 are LNHNV and YYDKDF (reference sequence). The V gene lost 5 bases and the J gene lost 4 bases, with 11 bases spanning the gap. The CDR3 is made up of 14 amino acids. In DNA form, the CDR3 reads TGTGCCACCAGCCGGGAGGGACGTAATGAAAAACTGTTTTTT. This gives the protein CATSREGRNEKLFF.

In its sample, this clonotype was seen many times. The J gene is TRBJ1-1, the V gene TRBV30; D is unresolved. The germline CDR1 and CDR2 sequences are GTSNPN and SVGIG (reference sequence). This CDR3 region has 14 residues. V was clipped by 2 bases and J by 4 bases, with 14 bases between them. CDR3: CAWSWAGASTEAFF. For the CDR3, the DNA is TGTGCCTGGAGTTGGGCAGGAGCTTCCACTGAAGCTTTCTTT.

With regard to this clonotype: A much larger clonotype is one base distant, so this may be a read error. The gene calls are TRBV5-1 and TRBJ2-7, with a possible D match to TRBD2 (6 bases). CDR3 length equals 14 residues. Germline V gene data show CDR1 as SGHRS and CDR2 as YFSETQ. The CDR3 loop is CASSLGTATYKQYF. The DNA for the CDR3 is TGCGCCAGCAGCTTAGGGACTGCGACCTACAAGCAGTACTTC.

This clonotype showed up many times. The V gene is TRBV2, the J gene TRBJ1-2; unclear D gene. V lost 4 bases, J lost 4 bases, and 1 base lay in between. The CDR3 length is 10 residues. CDR1 and CDR2 (germline): SNHLY, FYNNEI. The CDR3 coding sequence is TGTGCCAGCAGTGCCTATGGCTACACCTTC. As protein: CASSAYGYTF.

This clonotype has just a few counts. The rearrangement uses TRBV4-1 and TRBJ2-7; D remains unclear. The CDR3 consists of 14 residues. Germline CDR1 and CDR2: MGHRA and YSYEKL. Trimming stripped 1 base from V and 1 base from J, with 8 bases between. This CDR3 is CASSQARASYEQYF. The CDR3 DNA follows: TGCGCCAGCAGCCAAGCACGGGCGTCCTACGAGCAGTACTTC.

This clonotype was seen ten or more times. The V gene is TRBV28, the J gene TRBJ2-1; D is perhaps TRBD2 (5 bases). The CDR3 has 16 amino acids. From germline, CDR1 is MDHEN and CDR2 SYDVKM. Trimming removed 10 bases from V and 0 bases from J, with 19 bases in between. CDR3 DNA sequence: TGTGCCATCGCGGGTCGTGGGATTATCTCCTACAATGAGCAGTTCTTC. It codes for CAIAGRGIISYNEQFF.

This clonotype was counted at least ten times. The rearrangement links TRBV2 to TRBJ1-1; D ambiguous. The CDR3 contains 12 residues. The germline V gene has CDR1 SNHLY and CDR2 FYNNEI. V lost 3 bases to trimming and J lost 5 bases, with 7 bases between them. CDR3 sequence (DNA): TGTGCCAGCAGTGACGTAGGGACTGAAGCTTTCTTT. Amino acid sequence: CASSDVGTEAFF.